This T cell receptor beta chain derives from a study of shared clonotypes between healthy human individuals. The trim removed 4 bases at V and 5 bases at J, leaving 6 bases unmatched. CDR3 length: 14 amino acids. The germline V gene encodes CDR1 SGHTA and CDR2 FQGNSA. All of the donors resided in Nashville, Tennessee, and each was a Caucasian adult. Sequenced by immunoSEQ multiplex PCR; TCRdb stores in-frame clones only, minus some. The table shows about 1.1 million clones, with around 78% occurring only once. Study results and caveats: An expected dependence of interdonor clonotype sharing on sequencing depth was noted.

For this clone: Its specificity is not known.

The chain uses TRBV7-2 and TRBJ2-5; 8 bases match TRBD2. This TCR was sampled from a young man in good health. Some clones in this sample may be carry-over from other donors' samples. The specimen was memory CD4+ T cells from PBMCs. The subset: CD45RA-negative fraction. The CDR3 protein is CASSSRTSLETQYF. In DNA, the CDR3 is TGTGCCAGCAGCTCCCGGACTAGCTTGGAGACCCAGTACTTC.